These T cell receptor beta chains were read from a single sample in a study of CD8 T cells in ankylosing spondylitis. Via MiXCR, TCRdb re-called the 5' RACE reads, giving one row per CDR3 protein. The data hold a few hundred thousand distinct CDR3 sequences, with around 20% observed a single time. The material sequenced was blood, either unsorted or a sorted T cell fraction (not recorded which). The receptors stem from a male donor with ankylosing spondylitis or in good health (not recorded which). CDR3s include the opening cysteine and the closing phenylalanine or tryptophan. The D gene is left open where the match is weak. For some rows the clone size is stated as once, few or many, or as a class when expanded; others skip it.

V gene,clone size,J gene,D gene,CDR3 DNA,CDR3 protein
TRBV21-1,-,TRBJ2-3,-,TGCACCAGGGGCTCGCGTCCGAAGGGCCAAAACGCAGATACGCAGTATTTT,CTRGSRPKGQNADTQYF
TRBV3-1,few,TRBJ2-2,TRBD2,TGTGCCAGCAGTCGTAGGACTAGCGGGGGCCGCACCGGGGAGCTGTTTTTT,CASSRRTSGGRTGELFF
TRBV6-5,many,TRBJ2-3,-,TGTGCCAGCAGGCGACGGACTGTACTGACCACAGATACGCAGTATTTT,CASRRRTVLTTDTQYF
TRBV15,few,TRBJ1-5,-,TGTGCCACCAGCAGAGGATGGGGCAATCAGCCCCAGCATTTT,CATSRGWGNQPQHF
TRBV7-2,-,TRBJ2-4,TRBD1,TGTGCCAGCAGCTTAGGAAAGACAGGGGTTGATCAGTACTTC,CASSLGKTGVDQYF
TRBV10-3,-,TRBJ2-5,-,TGTGCCATCAGTGCCAAACAAGAGACCCAGTACTTC,CAISAKQETQYF
TRBV5-1,few,TRBJ2-1,TRBD1,TGCGCCAGCAGACGACAGGGGTTCAACAATGAGCAGTTCTTC,CASRRQGFNNEQFF
TRBV20-1,-,TRBJ1-3,-,TGCAGTGCTGCAGAGTCCCCCCGCGAGAGGTCTGGAAACACCATATATTTT,CSAAESPRERSGNTIYF
TRBV5-1,few,TRBJ2-3,TRBD2,TGCGCCAGCAGCTTTAGCGGGAGAGGCGATACGCAGTATTTT,CASSFSGRGDTQYF
TRBV12-3/TRBV12-4,-,TRBJ1-2,-,TGTGCCAGCAGTTTAGACACCTACTATGGCTACACCTTC,CASSLDTYYGYTF
TRBV6-1,-,TRBJ1-5,-,TGTGCCAGCAGTGAATACAGGGCGGAGAATCAGCCCCAGCATTTT,CASSEYRAENQPQHF
TRBV20-1,few,TRBJ1-1,-,TGCAGTGCCGTTCTCCAGGGGATGAACACTGAAGCTTTCTTT,CSAVLQGMNTEAFF
TRBV7-9,-,TRBJ2-5,-,TGTGCCAGCAGGCTACGAGGGGCTGAACAAGAGACCCAGTACTTC,CASRLRGAEQETQYF
TRBV7-9,-,TRBJ1-3,-,TGTGCCAGCAGCCCAACCCGCGGAAACACCATATATTTT,CASSPTRGNTIYF
TRBV27,-,TRBJ2-1,TRBD2,TGTGCCACCAAGTTGGGGACTAGCGGGGGGGCCAGGTACAATGAGCAGTTCTTC,CATKLGTSGGARYNEQFF
TRBV18,-,TRBJ2-5,-,TGTGCCAGCCGCTACCAAGAGACCCAGTACTTC,CASRYQETQYF
TRBV6-5,-,TRBJ1-5,TRBD1,TGTGCCAGCAGTTACATTCCCAGGGGGGCCCGTAGCAATCAGCCCCAGCATTTT,CASSYIPRGARSNQPQHF
TRBV9,few,TRBJ1-2,TRBD1,TGTGCCAGCAGCGATACAGGGGGCGGCTATGGCTACACCTTC,CASSDTGGGYGYTF
TRBV6-5,-,TRBJ1-1,-,TGTGCCAGCAGTTACGGCCTCTGGGGGGAAGCTTTCTTT,CASSYGLWGEAFF
TRBV12-3/TRBV12-4,many,TRBJ1-5,-,TGTGCCAGCAGTCCTGGACTCCAGCTAGGGCCCCAGCATTTT,CASSPGLQLGPQHF
TRBV29-1,few,TRBJ2-3,-,TGCAGCTCTTCCGGGGAATCCACAGATACGCAGTATTTT,CSSSGESTDTQYF
TRBV20-1,many,TRBJ1-3,TRBD1,TGCAGTGCTAGAAGACAGGGGGGAAACACCATATATTTT,CSARRQGGNTIYF